Listed below are T cell receptor beta chains from one sample, sequenced in a study of T cell responses to AZD1222 COVID-19 vaccine. Some clones are missing from TCRdb's copy, which holds only in-frame ones; the method was immunoSEQ multiplex PCR. This sample has around 140,000 clones, with about 91% found just once. The sequences come from peripheral blood, collected 28 days after the second AZD1222 dose. Source of these receptors: an adult who received the AZD1222 COVID-19 vaccine. The CDR3 runs from the conserved cysteine through the conserved F or W. Fields, in order: V gene, clone size, D gene, J gene, CDR3 protein, CDR3 DNA. D genes are given only for firm matches. Size values are once, few and many counts, or a class for expanded clones, and some rows have none.

TRBV7-9,-,TRBD2,TRBJ2-1,CASTLPSSGRDNEQFF,TGTGCCAGCACATTACCTAGCAGCGGGAGGGACAATGAGCAGTTCTTC
TRBV30,-,-,TRBJ1-2,CAWSVSVQLFNYGYTF,TGTGCCTGGAGTGTGAGTGTACAGCTTTTTAACTATGGCTACACCTTC
TRBV2,-,-,TRBJ2-2,CASSDGRVSPGELFF,TGTGCCAGCAGTGACGGCAGGGTTTCACCCGGGGAGCTGTTTTTT
TRBV28,few,-,TRBJ1-5,CATVYGNQPQHF,TGTGCCACCGTGTATGGCAATCAGCCCCAGCATTTT
TRBV24-1,-,-,TRBJ1-5,CAAARGGGQPQHF,TGTGCCGCCGCCCGGGGGGGAGGTCAGCCCCAGCATTTT
TRBV13,-,-,TRBJ2-2,CASKWLGGELFF,TGTGCCAGCAAGTGGTTGGGCGGGGAGCTGTTTTTT
TRBV7-9,-,-,TRBJ2-1,CASSFSPINEQFF,TGTGCCAGCAGCTTTTCTCCGATCAATGAGCAGTTCTTC
TRBV29-1,once,-,TRBJ2-7,CSVDSSVDEQYF,TGCAGCGTTGACTCCTCCGTAGACGAGCAGTACTTC
TRBV7-9,-,-,TRBJ2-1,CAGMGGSSYNEQFF,TGTGCCGGAATGGGGGGAAGCTCCTACAATGAGCAGTTCTTC
TRBV30,-,-,TRBJ1-2,CAYQQGSYGYTF,TGTGCCTACCAGCAGGGATCCTATGGCTACACCTTC
TRBV29-1,-,-,TRBJ2-5,CSVAVVGETQYF,TGCAGCGTTGCTGTGGTCGGGGAGACCCAGTACTTC
TRBV10-3,-,-,TRBJ1-1,CAISREGDTEAFF,TGTGCCATCAGTAGGGAGGGGGACACTGAAGCTTTCTTT
TRBV7-2,-,-,TRBJ2-7,CASSLAGKQYF,TGTGCCAGCAGCTTAGCGGGGAAGCAGTACTTC
TRBV5-1,-,TRBD1,TRBJ1-6,CASSAAGQGGDNSPLHF,TGCGCCAGCAGCGCTGCGGGGCAGGGGGGAGATAATTCACCCCTCCACTTT
TRBV28,-,-,TRBJ1-2,CASSFRKERGGYTF,TGTGCCAGCAGTTTTAGAAAAGAGAGGGGCGGCTACACCTTC
TRBV6-5,once,TRBD2,TRBJ2-5,CASTILAGGQETQYF,TGTGCCAGCACCATACTAGCGGGAGGCCAAGAGACCCAGTACTTC
TRBV6-5,many,-,TRBJ2-7,CASSYSLPPYEQYF,TGTGCCAGCAGTTACTCACTCCCTCCCTACGAGCAGTACTTC
TRBV19,-,-,TRBJ2-1,CASSPGRYYNEQFF,TGTGCCAGTAGTCCGGGACGGTACTACAATGAGCAGTTCTTC
TRBV5-1,-,-,TRBJ2-1,CASSLIALGYNEQFF,TGCGCCAGCAGCTTAATTGCCTTGGGTTACAATGAGCAGTTCTTC
TRBV29-1,once,-,TRBJ1-3,CSVEDEQGSGNTIYF,TGCAGCGTTGAAGATGAGCAGGGCTCTGGAAACACCATATATTTT
TRBV5-8,-,-,TRBJ2-5,CASSFRWGKERQETQYF,TGTGCCAGCAGCTTCCGTTGGGGGAAGGAGCGCCAAGAGACCCAGTACTTC
TRBV4-2,-,TRBD2,TRBJ2-3,CASSQVRTSGSSTDTQYF,TGTGCCAGCAGCCAAGTTCGGACTAGCGGGTCTAGCACAGATACGCAGTATTTT
TRBV11-3,-,TRBD1,TRBJ1-6,CASSGGTGGNSPLHF,TGTGCCAGCAGCGGGGGGACAGGGGGGAATTCACCCCTCCACTTT
TRBV10-3,-,-,TRBJ1-5,CAISESLGGGPNQPQHF,TGTGCCATCAGTGAGTCTTTGGGTGGGGGGCCCAATCAGCCCCAGCATTTT
TRBV19,-,-,TRBJ2-7,CASSISGNGHQYF,TGTGCCAGTAGTATCTCTGGGAACGGACACCAATACTTC
TRBV5-1,-,-,TRBJ2-1,CASSSDGPTYNEQFF,TGCGCCAGCAGCAGTGACGGGCCGACCTACAATGAGCAGTTCTTC
TRBV11-3,-,-,TRBJ1-1,CASSLDGDTEAFF,TGTGCCAGCAGCTTGGATGGTGACACTGAAGCTTTCTTT
TRBV9,-,-,TRBJ1-1,CASSASGAPSTEAFF,TGTGCCAGCAGCGCTTCCGGGGCCCCGAGCACTGAAGCTTTCTTT
TRBV20-1,-,-,TRBJ1-5,CSASPGLGDQPQHF,TGCAGTGCTAGTCCAGGGTTGGGTGATCAGCCCCAGCATTTT
TRBV5-1,-,-,TRBJ1-6,CASSLETGNSPLHF,TGCGCCAGCAGCTTGGAAACAGGCAATTCACCCCTCCACTTT
TRBV5-6,once,-,TRBJ1-3,CASSLTGTPGNTIYF,TGTGCCAGCAGCTTAACCGGGACCCCGGGAAACACCATATATTTT
TRBV27,-,-,TRBJ1-1,CASSLSTPGGAEAFF,TGTGCCAGCAGTTTATCGACCCCTGGGGGGGCGGAGGCTTTCTTT
TRBV20-1,-,TRBD2,TRBJ2-7,CSASPLAGGLVGQYF,TGCAGTGCTAGTCCTCTAGCGGGGGGCCTGGTCGGGCAGTACTTC
TRBV3-1/TRBV3-2,-,-,TRBJ1-5,CASSQGSDREVARHF,TGTGCCAGCAGCCAAGGATCAGACCGGGAGGTAGCACGGCATTTT
TRBV2,-,-,TRBJ2-7,CASSPGAGNYEQYF,TGTGCCAGCAGCCCCGGTGCAGGTAACTACGAGCAGTACTTC
TRBV15,-,-,TRBJ2-7,CATSREAKSYEQYF,TGTGCCACCAGCAGAGAGGCCAAGAGCTACGAGCAGTACTTC
TRBV2,-,TRBD1,TRBJ2-7,CASHRDRGYEQYF,TGTGCCAGCCACCGGGACAGGGGGTATGAGCAGTACTTC
TRBV5-1,-,-,TRBJ1-2,CASSLGVETALYGYTF,TGCGCCAGCAGCTTGGGGGTAGAGACGGCGCTCTATGGCTACACCTTC
TRBV30,-,TRBD2,TRBJ2-3,CAWGPIGGATDTQYF,TGTGCCTGGGGGCCGATCGGGGGGGCCACAGATACGCAGTATTTT
TRBV7-8,once,TRBD1,TRBJ2-7,CASSLARGQGFYEQYF,TGTGCCAGCAGCTTAGCCCGGGGACAGGGCTTCTACGAGCAGTACTTC
TRBV5-5,-,-,TRBJ1-4,CASSFSPRNTNEKLFF,TGTGCCAGCAGCTTCAGCCCCAGGAACACTAATGAAAAACTGTTTTTT
TRBV30,-,-,TRBJ1-1,CAWLQENTEAFF,TGTGCCTGGCTTCAGGAGAACACTGAAGCTTTCTTT
TRBV2,-,TRBD1,TRBJ1-1,CASSRDSPEAFF,TGTGCCAGCAGCCGGGACAGCCCTGAAGCTTTCTTT
TRBV18,-,TRBD1,TRBJ1-1,CASSPGQGAGGTEAFF,TGTGCCAGCTCACCGGGACAGGGGGCGGGCGGAACTGAAGCTTTCTTT
TRBV7-2,-,-,TRBJ1-5,CASSLIGQTNQPQHF,TGTGCCAGCAGCTTAATCGGTCAGACCAATCAGCCCCAGCATTTT
TRBV5-4,-,-,TRBJ2-7,CASSLSQTGNYYEQYF,TGTGCCAGCAGCCTCAGCCAGACGGGGAACTACTACGAGCAGTACTTC